The following is a TCR beta chain sequence with its context. In this sample, this clonotype turned up a few times. The antigen it binds to is not known. Base-call qualities are not available, and no considerably larger clone is one nucleotide away. This sample stems from a study of patients and donors after allogeneic stem cell transplantation (dated by TCRdb to the early 2020s). The CDR3 measures 16 amino acids from cysteine to phenylalanine. The DNA shown is the 48-base CDR3, in frame from base 1. CDR1 and CDR2 (SNHLY, FYNNEI) derive from the germline V gene. The junction shows trimming of 3 bases on V and 3 bases on J, plus 16 bases between the germline ends. To prepare the library, RT-PCR was applied. Sequencer: NextSeq 550. TCRdb handled the public reads itself, with Q25 trimming in fastp and clone calling in MiXCR, and kept productive beta chains. A single entry per CDR3 protein holds the most common genes and DNA from its merged rows. For this sample the table gives about 400,000 distinct CDR3 sequences, of which approximately 16% were detected only once. The ten most abundant clones make up less than 9.5% of the sample.

The rearrangement joined TRBV2 to TRBJ2-3; tentative D gene TRBD2, with 5 bases matching. This TCR came from a human donor who was either an allogeneic HSCT recipient or a stem cell or donor lymphocyte infusion donor (not recorded which). It is not recorded whose cells these are; they may come from a transplant donor. Sequences were obtained from blood, either unsorted or a sorted T cell fraction (not recorded which). The DNA is as follows: TGTGCCAGCAGTGACCTTCTAGCTTCTACAACAGATACGCAGTATTTT. Its translation reads: CASSDLLASTTDTQYF. The entire variable domain, with the stretches around the CDR3 drawn from the reference TRBV2 and TRBJ2-3 proteins, is EPEVTQTPSHQVTQMGQEVILRCVPISNHLYFYWYRQILGQKVEFLVSFYNNEISEKSEIFDDQFSVERPDGSNFTLKIRSTKLEDSAMYFCASSDLLASTTDTQYFGPGTRLTVL.